Listed below are T cell receptor beta chains from one sample, sequenced in a study of shared clonotypes between healthy human individuals. Libraries were prepared by immunoSEQ multiplex PCR; TCRdb keeps only in-frame clonotypes and omits some of them. This table has about 610,000 clones, about 96% appearing once. Source material: naive CD4+ T cells sorted from blood. These receptors were obtained from a woman aged 25 to 45 in good health. The CDR3 runs from the conserved cysteine through the conserved F or W. The D gene is left open where the match is weak. Clone sizes are given selectively: once, few, many, or a class where the clone is expanded.

abundance | j_gene | d_gene | v_gene | CDR3nt | CDR3aa
NA | TRBJ2-1 | TRBD2 | TRBV4-1 | TGCGCCAGCAGCCAAATAGCGGGAGGGGGATCCTACAATGAGCAGTTCTTC | CASSQIAGGGSYNEQFF
NA | TRBJ2-3 | NA | TRBV5-1 | TGCGCCAGCAGCCCGAAATCGGGGCGAAGCACAGATACGCAGTATTTT | CASSPKSGRSTDTQYF
NA | TRBJ2-7 | NA | TRBV14 | TGTGCCAGCAGCCAAGTTGTTAACTACGAGCAGTACTTC | CASSQVVNYEQYF
NA | TRBJ1-5 | NA | TRBV2 | TGTGCCAGCAGTGACGGGGGTCGGTATCAGCCCCAGCATTTT | CASSDGGRYQPQHF
NA | TRBJ1-1 | NA | TRBV18 | TGTGCCAGCTCACCACCGGGTGCTTTCAGGGACCCTAACACTGAAGCTTTCTTT | CASSPPGAFRDPNTEAFF
NA | TRBJ2-1 | NA | TRBV5-4 | TGTGCCAGCAGCTTAGGGATTCGGTCCTACAATGAGCAGTTCTTC | CASSLGIRSYNEQFF
NA | TRBJ1-1 | NA | TRBV10-1 | TGCGCCAGCAGCGACGGCTACACTGAAGCTTTCTTT | CASSDGYTEAFF
NA | TRBJ2-5 | NA | TRBV7-9 | TGTGCCAGCAGCCCCTACCCCACAGGAGTGCAAGAGACCCAGTACTTC | CASSPYPTGVQETQYF
NA | TRBJ2-2 | TRBD2 | TRBV19 | TGTGCCAGTTCTAGCGGGAGTGGCGGGGAGCTGTTTTTT | CASSSGSGGELFF
NA | TRBJ2-3 | TRBD2 | TRBV7-9 | TGTGCCAGCAGCTTGGCGGGAGGCACCTCTTCTGATACGCAGTATTTT | CASSLAGGTSSDTQYF
NA | TRBJ1-3 | TRBD1 | TRBV7-9 | TGTGCCAGCAGCTTGGGACAGCTGAGCTCTGGAAACACCATATATTTT | CASSLGQLSSGNTIYF
NA | TRBJ2-7 | NA | TRBV11-3 | TGTGCCAGCAGTAGGACTGTCTCCTACGAGCAGTACTTC | CASSRTVSYEQYF
NA | TRBJ2-7 | NA | TRBV2 | TGTGCCAGCAGTGCGGGACCCTACTCCTACGAGCAGTACTTC | CASSAGPYSYEQYF
NA | TRBJ2-1 | TRBD2 | TRBV7-3 | TGTGCCAGCAGCTCCTCGGCTAGCGGCTACAATGAGCAGTTCTTC | CASSSSASGYNEQFF
NA | TRBJ2-7 | NA | TRBV6-5 | TGTGCCAGCAGTTATACCCGGGCAGCTCCGTGGGAGCAGTACTTC | CASSYTRAAPWEQYF
NA | TRBJ2-1 | TRBD2 | TRBV30 | TGTGCCTGGAAGGGCCTAGCGGGAGCGCGCAATGAGCAGTTCTTC | CAWKGLAGARNEQFF
few | TRBJ2-7 | TRBD1 | TRBV4-1 | TGCGCCAGCAGCCAACGTGACAGGGTCGACGAGCAGTACTTC | CASSQRDRVDEQYF
NA | TRBJ2-7 | NA | TRBV15 | TGTGCCACCAGCAGAGAACGGCCTGGGGACGAGCAGTACTTC | CATSRERPGDEQYF
NA | TRBJ2-1 | TRBD2 | TRBV27 | TGTGCCAGCAGTATCCGGACTAGCGGCTACAATGAGCAGTTCTTC | CASSIRTSGYNEQFF
NA | TRBJ2-1 | TRBD2 | TRBV5-1 | TGCGCCAGCACCCGGCTGGGGGGGAATAATGAGCAGTTCTTC | CASTRLGGNNEQFF
NA | TRBJ1-5 | NA | TRBV6-1 | TGTGCCAGCAGTGAGTATAGCAATCAGCCCCAGCATTTT | CASSEYSNQPQHF
NA | TRBJ1-1 | TRBD1 | TRBV6-5 | TGTGCCAGCAGTTATTACAGGGGGCGCGGCACTGAAGCTTTCTTT | CASSYYRGRGTEAFF
NA | TRBJ2-7 | NA | TRBV7-2 | TGTGCCAGCAGCTTAGCCGACATTAACTACGAGCAGTACTTC | CASSLADINYEQYF
NA | TRBJ2-7 | NA | TRBV6-5 | TGTGCCAGCAGTGGCCCAGGGCGAGACGAGCAGTACTTC | CASSGPGRDEQYF
NA | TRBJ2-5 | TRBD2 | TRBV10-3 | TGTGCCATCAGCGCGCTTCCAGCGGGGTCACAAGAGACCCAGTACTTC | CAISALPAGSQETQYF
few | TRBJ2-1 | TRBD2 | TRBV19 | TGTGCCAGTAGTACCAGCGGGAGTGCCTACAATGAGCAGTTCTTC | CASSTSGSAYNEQFF
NA | TRBJ1-4 | NA | TRBV29-1 | TGCAGCGTTGTGGAAGGGATCAATGAAAAACTGTTTTTT | CSVVEGINEKLFF
NA | TRBJ1-5 | NA | TRBV21-1 | TGTGCCAGCAGCAAAAGACCAGGAACAGGGATGGGTGGCAATCAGCCCCAGCATTTT | CASSKRPGTGMGGNQPQHF
NA | TRBJ1-2 | NA | TRBV5-1 | TGCGCCAGCAGCCAGGGGAGTAACTATGGCTACACCTTC | CASSQGSNYGYTF
NA | TRBJ2-3 | NA | TRBV18 | TGTGCCAGCTCAACGGGGGTTGGAGATACGCAGTATTTT | CASSTGVGDTQYF
NA | TRBJ2-3 | NA | TRBV7-9 | TGTGCCAGCAGCTTAACTGGGCCTATGGGGATAGATACGCAGTATTTT | CASSLTGPMGIDTQYF
NA | TRBJ2-4 | TRBD2 | TRBV4-1 | TGCGCCAGCAGCCAACCCACTAGCGGCATAGCCAAAAACATTCAGTACTTC | CASSQPTSGIAKNIQYF
few | TRBJ2-7 | NA | TRBV5-1 | TGCGCCAGCAGCTTGGAGGGCTACGAGCAGTACTTC | CASSLEGYEQYF
once | TRBJ2-2 | TRBD2 | TRBV29-1 | TGCAGCGTCCAGATCTCTAGCGGAGACACCGGGGAGCTGTTTTTT | CSVQISSGDTGELFF
NA | TRBJ1-2 | TRBD1 | TRBV6-5 | TGTGCCAGCAGGAGGACGGGACAGGGAACGGTCGGCTACACCTTC | CASRRTGQGTVGYTF
NA | TRBJ1-1 | NA | TRBV28 | TGTGCCAGCAAGAAAGAGGGAATGGGCACTGAAGCTTTCTTT | CASKKEGMGTEAFF
NA | TRBJ1-1 | NA | TRBV5-4 | TGTGCCAGCAGCTTGTTCAACAGCCCATCAATGAACACTGAAGCTTTCTTT | CASSLFNSPSMNTEAFF
NA | TRBJ1-3 | NA | TRBV5-1 | TGCGCCAGCAGCAACCCTCAGGGATCTGGAAACACCATATATTTT | CASSNPQGSGNTIYF
NA | TRBJ2-7 | TRBD1 | TRBV29-1 | TGCAGCGTTCGTTTGGGACAGGGGGCCTACGAGCAGTACTTC | CSVRLGQGAYEQYF
NA | TRBJ2-5 | TRBD2 | TRBV27 | TGTGCCAGCAGGGGACTAGCGTTCCAAGAGACCCAGTACTTC | CASRGLAFQETQYF
NA | TRBJ2-7 | TRBD1 | TRBV5-1 | TGCGCCAGCAGCTCCATCCCCTACGACAGGGTTTCCGAGCAGTACTTC | CASSSIPYDRVSEQYF
NA | TRBJ2-3 | TRBD2 | TRBV28 | TGTGCCAGCAGGCCGTGGACTAGGAGCACAGATACGCAGTATTTT | CASRPWTRSTDTQYF
NA | TRBJ2-1 | TRBD1 | TRBV5-1 | TGCGCCAGCAGCAGAGGGACAGGGGTTTCCTACAATGAGCAGTTCTTC | CASSRGTGVSYNEQFF
NA | TRBJ1-2 | NA | TRBV5-1 | TGCGCCAGCAGCTTTGGAGGGGACAATGGCTACACCTTC | CASSFGGDNGYTF
NA | TRBJ1-2 | TRBD1 | TRBV15 | TGTGCCACCAGCAGAGATGGACAGGGGATTTCCGGCTACACCTTC | CATSRDGQGISGYTF
NA | TRBJ2-7 | NA | TRBV30 | TGTGCCTGGAAAAGGGACCCTCTCTACGAGCAGTACTTC | CAWKRDPLYEQYF
NA | TRBJ1-1 | TRBD1 | TRBV18 | TGTGCCAGCTCACCACCGAGGGACAGGGTCACTGAAGCTTTCTTT | CASSPPRDRVTEAFF